A single sample gave rise to the 18 T cell receptor beta chains below, sequenced in a study of T cell repertoires in cytomegalovirus infection. Using its own MiXCR run on the reads, TCRdb lists one record per CDR3 protein. Of 310,000 or so distinct CDR3 sequences listed, roughly 15% are singletons. The sequenced sample consisted of PBMCs. These receptor sequences come from a human donor in good health (CMV status not recorded). Some clones in this sample may be carry-over from other donors' samples.

The rearrangement joins TRBV12-3 or TRBV12-4 to TRBJ2-5; 11 bases fit TRBD2. CDR3 length: 13 residues. Germline trimming cut 3 bases from V and 7 bases from J; bases unmatched to any gene: 1. CDR3 sequence reads: CASSFGLAGTQYF. CDR3 DNA sequence: TGTGCCAGCAGTTTTGGACTAGCGGGGACCCAGTACTTC.

This chain links TRBV6-5 with TRBJ2-2, with 9 bases identical to TRBD1. This CDR3 is 15 amino acids long. V dropped 6 bases and J dropped 5; count of bases not matched to a gene: 7. Per the germline V gene, CDR1 is MNHEY and CDR2 is SVGAGI. DNA for the CDR3: TGTGCCAGCAGACGGACAGGGGCGTTAACCGGGGAGCTGTTTTTT. This gives the protein CASRRTGALTGELFF.

A single count supports this clonotype. V and J are TRBV6-2 or TRBV6-3 and TRBJ2-2, with 7 bases identical to TRBD2. CDR1 MNHEY and CDR2 SVGEGT come from the germline V gene. V was clipped by 5 bases and J by 4 bases; unmatched bases: 13. The CDR3 sequence is 17 residues long. The CDR3, as DNA: TGTGCCAGCAGTGACCGTTCCGGGCGGGGGATCACCGGGGAGCTGTTTTTT. This encodes CASSDRSGRGITGELFF.

The CDR3 loop reads CASSANAVQGTYEQYF. DNA for the CDR3: TGTGCCAGCAGCGCTAATGCGGTACAGGGGACCTACGAGCAGTACTTC. This sequence joins TRBV5-4 and TRBJ2-7; 7 bases are a match to TRBD1. This CDR3 spans 16 amino acids. Unmatched junction bases numbered 12, after V lost 4 bases and J lost 2 bases. Germline CDR1 and CDR2: SGHNT and YYREEE (reference sequence).

This clonotype has a handful of counts. V usage is TRBV20-1 and J usage is TRBJ2-3, with TRBD2 identical over 8 bases. The CDR3 consists of 16 residues. The V gene's germline CDR1 is DFQATT and CDR2 SNEGSKA (reference sequence). Unmatched junction bases numbered 6, after V lost 0 bases and J lost 1 base. The CDR3 region is CSARDRRGGGTDTQYF. CDR3 nucleotide sequence: TGCAGTGCTAGAGATAGACGGGGGGGCGGCACAGATACGCAGTATTTT.

This clonotype was detected once. A read error may explain this, as a much larger clone is one base away. The J gene is TRBJ1-6, the V gene TRBV12-3 or TRBV12-4, with 7 bases that match TRBD1. The CDR3 is made up of 16 amino acids. After removal of 6 bases from V and 9 bases from J, the junction contained 14 bases not matched to a gene. CDR3: CASRSLGGGMGSPLHF. The CDR3 DNA sequence: TGTGCCAGCAGATCCCTGGGAGGGGGCATGGGTTCACCCCTCCACTTT.

V gene TRBV5-1 combines with J gene TRBJ2-1; D possibly corresponds to TRBD1 (7 bases). CDR1 SGHRS and CDR2 YFSETQ come from the germline V gene. V gave up 3 bases and J gave up 9 bases, with 19 bases separating them. This CDR3 is built from 15 residues. As DNA, the CDR3 is TGCGCCAGCAGCTCCGGAGGGGGCCAAGTCAGTGAGCAGTTCTTC. It codes for CASSSGGGQVSEQFF.

This clonotype showed up many times. The chain links TRBV4-2 to TRBJ2-5; D is uncertain. The CDR3 sequence is 16 residues long. V dropped 2 bases and J dropped 0 bases, with 13 bases sitting between them. Germline assignment: CDR1 LGHNA and CDR2 YNFKEQ. As DNA, the CDR3 is TGTGCCAGCAGCCAAAGGTCAGGCCGTTACCAAGAGACCCAGTACTTC. Protein product: CASSQRSGRYQETQYF.

This chain connects TRBV19 to TRBJ1-6; TRBD1 might be the D (6 bases). V lost 1 base to trimming and J lost 7 bases, with 14 bases between them. CDR1 is LNHDA and CDR2 is SQIVND in the germline V gene (reference sequence). The CDR3 sequence is 16 residues long. The CDR3 coding sequence is TGTGCCAGTAGTATAGGGATCGACAGGAGAAATTCACCCCTCCACTTT. Translated: CASSIGIDRRNSPLHF.

This clonotype has ten or more counts. The gene calls are TRBV6-2 or TRBV6-3 and TRBJ1-5; D uncertain. V dropped 3 bases and J dropped 0 bases, with 9 bases sitting between them. This CDR3 contains 15 residues. CDR1 MNHEY and CDR2 SVGEGT come from the germline V gene. CDR3 protein: CASSYPRYSNQPQHF. The CDR3 DNA is TGTGCCAGCAGTTATCCCAGATATAGCAATCAGCCCCAGCATTTT.

The chain couples TRBV5-5 to TRBJ2-2; 9 nucleotides agree with TRBD1. Germline CDR1 is SGHKS and CDR2 is YYEKEE (reference sequence). The CDR3 runs 16 residues. V shed 4 bases, J shed 4 bases, and the junction held 8 bases outside the gene matches. CDR3 bases: TGTGCCAGCAGCCTTCGGACAGGGGTGGGCACCGGGGAGCTGTTTTTT. It yields the protein CASSLRTGVGTGELFF. Drawing the rest from reference TRBV5-5 and TRBJ2-2, the complete variable domain is DAGVTQSPTHLIKTRGQQVTLRCSPISGHKSVSWYQQVLGQGPQFIFQYYEKEERGRGNFPDRFSARQFPNYSSELNVNALLLGDSALYLCASSLRTGVGTGELFFGEGSRLTVL.

This clonotype came up many times. This chain links TRBV12-3 or TRBV12-4 with TRBJ2-3; weak D call: TRBD1 (7 bases). Trimming cost V 6 bases and J 1 base, with 11 bases left between them. CDR3 size: 14 residues. This CDR3 is CASSRRGGTDTQYF. The CDR3 DNA is TGTGCCAGCAGCCGCAGGGGGGGCACAGATACGCAGTATTTT.

The rearrangement uses TRBV20-1 and TRBJ1-1; D uncertain. CDR1 and CDR2 from the germline V gene are DFQATT and SNEGSKA (reference sequence). This CDR3 region has 16 residues. With 3 bases removed from V and 10 bases from J, the gap between germline ends came to 27 bases. CDR3 loop: CSASLDPVAQSRIAFF. The CDR3 DNA follows: TGCAGTGCTAGTTTGGACCCGGTCGCGCAGTCACGGATAGCTTTCTTT.

This clonotype was counted ten times or more. The rearrangement links TRBV7-2 to TRBJ2-3; 11 bases agree with TRBD2. Germline CDR1 SGHTA, CDR2 FQGNSA. The CDR3 is 16 residues long. V dropped 0 bases and J dropped 3; count of bases not matched to a gene: 2. The chain's CDR3 is CASSLALAGGTDTQYF. CDR3 in DNA: TGTGCCAGCAGCTTAGCGCTAGCGGGAGGAACAGATACGCAGTATTTT.

The rearrangement links TRBV6-5 to TRBJ1-6; tentative D call: TRBD1 (5 bases). The CDR3 loop spans 15 amino acids. The germline gives CDR1 MNHEY, CDR2 SVGAGI. Trimming left V 6 bases short and J 9 bases short, with 18 bases between. The CDR3 DNA is TGTGCCAGCAGCTGGACCGGGGGAGGGTTTTCACCCCTCCACTTT. This gives the protein CASSWTGGGFSPLHF.

This clonotype was recorded a few times. The chain carries TRBV11-2 and TRBJ2-5; D ambiguous. This CDR3 spans 13 amino acids. Germline values: CDR1 SGHAT, CDR2 FQNNGV. The ends were cut back, 0 bases at V and 10 bases at J, with 12 bases in the middle. CDR3 protein: CASSLDSMLGQYF. The CDR3 DNA follows: TGTGCCAGCAGCTTAGATAGTATGCTAGGCCAGTACTTC.

This clonotype was detected only a few times. The V and J genes are TRBV7-2 and TRBJ2-3; D possibly corresponds to TRBD2 (7 bases). The CDR3 spans 15 residues. Trimming took 3 bases from V and 6 from J, leaving 16 bases between them. Looked up from germline, CDR1 is SGHTA and CDR2 is FQGNSA. The CDR3 DNA reads as TGTGCCAGCAGCTTGGCACCCGGGGGGCAGGATACGCAGTATTTT. Protein product: CASSLAPGGQDTQYF.

This clonotype was found a few times. The genes are TRBV12-3 or TRBV12-4 and TRBJ2-1; 11 bases agree with TRBD2. Trimming removed 3 bases from V and 7 bases from J; junction bases left unmatched: 5. The CDR3 runs to 15 residues. The CDR3 loop is CASSFTASGGNEQFF. In DNA, the CDR3 is TGTGCCAGCAGTTTCACCGCTAGCGGGGGGAATGAGCAGTTCTTC.